The 2 T cell receptor beta chains below were found in one sample sequenced in a study of cytomegalovirus exposure and HLA in healthy donors. Primers: 60 Vbeta forward and 13 Jbeta reverse. Sequencing was performed with immunoSEQ multiplex PCR; in TCRdb, only in-frame clones are kept and a portion is missing. The data hold fewer than 350,000 clones, with roughly 90% observed a single time. The sequenced sample consisted of PBMCs. These TCRs come from a woman between 18 and 30 years old in good health and CMV-seronegative.

The V and J genes are TRBV2 and TRBJ1-2, with TRBD1 matching over 7 bases. Germline CDR1 and CDR2: SNHLY and FYNNEI. With 6 bases clipped from V and 8 bases from J, the junction kept 6 bases outside the gene matches. CDR3 length: 12 residues. The CDR3 region is CASSVTGSGYTF. The CDR3 DNA follows: TGTGCCAGCAGCGTGACAGGGTCCGGCTACACCTTC.

This sequence joins TRBV27 and TRBJ2-1, with D perhaps TRBD2 (5 bases). Germline values: CDR1 MNHEY, CDR2 SMNVEV (reference sequence). The length of the CDR3 is 14 residues. Trimming took 2 bases from V and 6 from J, leaving 11 bases between them. CDR3 residues: CASSLERRINEQFF. CDR3 nucleotides: TGTGCCAGCAGTTTAGAGCGGAGGATCAATGAGCAGTTCTTC.